The 5 T cell receptor beta chains listed next were all sequenced from one sample in a study of cytomegalovirus exposure and HLA in healthy donors. A multiplex PCR was run with 60 Vbeta primers and 13 Jbeta primers. The data were produced by immunoSEQ multiplex PCR, yet TCRdb's version contains in-frame clones alone and is incomplete. Here the sample spans around 120,000 clones, around 68% being singletons. The sequencing sample was made of PBMCs. These receptors originate from a woman aged 45-65 years in good health and CMV-seropositive.

The sample holds one count of this clone. V is TRBV4-3 and J is TRBJ1-1, with 7 nucleotides matching TRBD1. This CDR3 contains 16 residues. The germline V gene has CDR1 LGHNA and CDR2 YSLEER. The ends lost 0 bases at V and 0 bases at J; junction bases unmatched: 4. The CDR3 loop reads CASSQESGGMNTEAFF. In nucleotides, the CDR3 is TGCGCCAGCAGCCAAGAGTCAGGGGGGATGAACACTGAAGCTTTCTTT.

This clone has just one count. This chain links TRBV28 with TRBJ1-6; 9 bases align to TRBD1. The junction had 9 bases not matched to a gene; V was cut back by 6 bases and J by 3 bases. CDR1 MDHEN and CDR2 SYDVKM come from the germline V gene. The CDR3 is 17 amino acids. The CDR3 region is CASSPSTGGGYNSPLHF. CDR3 coding DNA: TGTGCCAGCAGCCCTTCGACAGGGGGGGGCTATAATTCACCCCTCCACTTT.

The chain joins TRBV11-2 to TRBJ1-5; D ambiguous. The CDR3 sequence is 15 residues long. Deletions cut 1 base from V and 6 bases from J, with 13 bases between. Germline V gives CDR1 SGHAT, CDR2 FQNNGV. DNA of the CDR3: TGTGCCAGCAGCTTAGGGTCAGTTCGGGGTCAGCCCCAGCATTTT. Amino acids: CASSLGSVRGQPQHF.

This rearrangement joins TRBV7-8 to TRBJ1-4; D may be TRBD1 (6 bases). V lost 5 bases, J lost 8 bases, and 15 bases lay in between. This CDR3 is built from 14 residues. Germline assignment: CDR1 SGHVS and CDR2 FQNEAQ. CDR3 protein: CASSRNREVEKLFF. The CDR3 region has the DNA TGTGCCAGCAGCCGTAACAGGGAAGTAGAAAAACTGTTTTTT.

This clone is a singleton in its sample. The chain uses TRBV19 and TRBJ2-7, with TRBD2 as a possible D gene (6 bases). Trimming removed 4 bases at V and 9 bases at J, with 16 bases between. CDR3 length: 13 residues. Germline V gives CDR1 LNHDA, CDR2 SQIVND (reference sequence). The CDR3 coding sequence is TGTGCCAGTAGTAACAGCACGGGACTCTGGCAGTACTTC. This codes for CASSNSTGLWQYF.